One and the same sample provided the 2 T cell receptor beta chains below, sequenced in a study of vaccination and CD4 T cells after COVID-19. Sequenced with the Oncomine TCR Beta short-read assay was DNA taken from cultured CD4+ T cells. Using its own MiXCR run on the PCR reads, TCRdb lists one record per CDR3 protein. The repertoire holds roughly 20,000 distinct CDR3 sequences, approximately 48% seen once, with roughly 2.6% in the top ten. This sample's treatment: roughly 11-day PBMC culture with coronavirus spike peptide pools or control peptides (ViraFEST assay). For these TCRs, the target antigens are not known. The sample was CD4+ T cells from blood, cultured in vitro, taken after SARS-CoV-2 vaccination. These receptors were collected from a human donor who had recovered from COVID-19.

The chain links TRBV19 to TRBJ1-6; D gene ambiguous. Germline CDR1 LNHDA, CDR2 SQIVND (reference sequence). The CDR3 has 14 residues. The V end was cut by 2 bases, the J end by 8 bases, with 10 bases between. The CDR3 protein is CASSISEADSPLHF. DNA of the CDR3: TGTGCCAGTAGTATATCCGAGGCGGATTCACCCCTCCACTTT.

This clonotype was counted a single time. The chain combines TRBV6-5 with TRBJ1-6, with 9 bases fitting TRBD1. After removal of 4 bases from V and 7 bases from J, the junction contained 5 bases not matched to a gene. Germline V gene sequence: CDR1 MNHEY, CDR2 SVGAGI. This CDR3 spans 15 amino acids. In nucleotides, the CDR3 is TGTGCCAGCAGTTCCCGGACAGGGGTAAATTCACCCCTCCACTTT. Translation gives CASSSRTGVNSPLHF.